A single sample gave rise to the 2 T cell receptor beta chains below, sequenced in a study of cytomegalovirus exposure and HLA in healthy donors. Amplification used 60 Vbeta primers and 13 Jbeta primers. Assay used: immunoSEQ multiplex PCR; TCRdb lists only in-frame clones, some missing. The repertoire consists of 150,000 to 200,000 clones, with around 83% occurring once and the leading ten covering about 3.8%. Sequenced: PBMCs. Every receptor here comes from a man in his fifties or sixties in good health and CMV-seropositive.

CDR3 nucleotide sequence: TGTGCTAGTGGTTTGGGCTTGACTAGCGGGAATGAGCAGTTCTTC. Its protein is CASGLGLTSGNEQFF. This chain joins TRBV12-5 and TRBJ2-1; 10 bases are shared with TRBD2. The CDR3 has 15 residues. Germline V gives CDR1 LGHNT, CDR2 FRNRAP. J lost 7 bases, V lost 1 base, and 4 bases had no gene match.

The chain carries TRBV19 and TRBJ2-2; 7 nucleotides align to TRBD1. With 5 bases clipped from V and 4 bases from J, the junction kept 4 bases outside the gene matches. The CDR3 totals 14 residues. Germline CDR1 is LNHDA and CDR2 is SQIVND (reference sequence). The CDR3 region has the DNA TGTGCCAGTAGTCTACACAGGGGCACCGGGGAGCTGTTTTTT. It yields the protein CASSLHRGTGELFF.